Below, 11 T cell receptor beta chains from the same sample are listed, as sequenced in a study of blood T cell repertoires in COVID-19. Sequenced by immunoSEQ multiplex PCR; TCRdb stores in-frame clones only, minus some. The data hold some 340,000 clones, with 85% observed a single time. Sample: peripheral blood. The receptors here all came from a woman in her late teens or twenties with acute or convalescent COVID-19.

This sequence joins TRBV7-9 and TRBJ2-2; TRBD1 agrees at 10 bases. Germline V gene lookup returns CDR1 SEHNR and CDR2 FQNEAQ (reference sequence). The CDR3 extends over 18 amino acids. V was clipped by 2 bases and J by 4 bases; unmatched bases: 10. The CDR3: CASSLTRTGGFGTGELFF. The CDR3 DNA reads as TGTGCCAGCAGCTTAACTCGGACAGGGGGGTTTGGCACCGGGGAGCTGTTTTTT.

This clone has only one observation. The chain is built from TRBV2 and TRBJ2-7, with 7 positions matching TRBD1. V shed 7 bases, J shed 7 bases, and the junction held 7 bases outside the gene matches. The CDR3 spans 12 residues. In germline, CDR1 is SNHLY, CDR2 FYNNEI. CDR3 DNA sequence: TGTGCCAGCAATAGACAGGGCCCTGAGCAGTACTTC. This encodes CASNRQGPEQYF.

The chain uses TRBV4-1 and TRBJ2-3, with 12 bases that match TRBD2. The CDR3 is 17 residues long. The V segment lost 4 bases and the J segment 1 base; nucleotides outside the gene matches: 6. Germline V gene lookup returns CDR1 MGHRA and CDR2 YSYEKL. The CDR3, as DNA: TGCGCCAGCAGCCTGGAACTAGCGGGAGGACGCACAGATACGCAGTATTTT. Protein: CASSLELAGGRTDTQYF.

DNA for the CDR3: TGTGCCAGCGGATACAGGGGGTTCAATGAGCAGTTCTTC. Its protein product is CASGYRGFNEQFF. This chain links TRBV12-3 or TRBV12-4 with TRBJ2-1, with 8 bases aligning to TRBD1. The CDR3 has 13 amino acids. V was clipped by 8 bases and J by 6 bases; unmatched bases: 6.

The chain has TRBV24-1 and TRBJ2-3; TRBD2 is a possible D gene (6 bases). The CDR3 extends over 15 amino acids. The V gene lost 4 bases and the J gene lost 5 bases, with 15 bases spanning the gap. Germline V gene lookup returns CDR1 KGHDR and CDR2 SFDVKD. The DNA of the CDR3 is TGTGCCACCAGTGACCCCCTGACTAGTTTAGATACGCAGTATTTT. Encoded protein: CATSDPLTSLDTQYF.

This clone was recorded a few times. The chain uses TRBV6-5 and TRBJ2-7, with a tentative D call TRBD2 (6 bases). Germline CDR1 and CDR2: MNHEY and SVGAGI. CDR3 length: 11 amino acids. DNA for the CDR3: TGTGCTAGCGGCACAGCCTACGAGCAGTACTTC. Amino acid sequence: CASGTAYEQYF.

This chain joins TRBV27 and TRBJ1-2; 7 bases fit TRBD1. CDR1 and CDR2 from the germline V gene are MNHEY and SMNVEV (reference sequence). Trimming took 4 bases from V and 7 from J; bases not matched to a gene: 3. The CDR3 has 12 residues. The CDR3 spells CASSYRGGGYTF. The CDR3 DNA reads TGTGCCAGCAGTTACAGGGGCGGTGGCTACACCTTC.

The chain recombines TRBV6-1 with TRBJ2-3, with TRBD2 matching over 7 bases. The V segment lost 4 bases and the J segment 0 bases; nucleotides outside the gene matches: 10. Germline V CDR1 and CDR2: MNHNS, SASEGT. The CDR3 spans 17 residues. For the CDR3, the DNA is TGTGCCAGCAGTGGAGACGTCAGCGGGACTAGCACAGATACGCAGTATTTT. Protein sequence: CASSGDVSGTSTDTQYF.

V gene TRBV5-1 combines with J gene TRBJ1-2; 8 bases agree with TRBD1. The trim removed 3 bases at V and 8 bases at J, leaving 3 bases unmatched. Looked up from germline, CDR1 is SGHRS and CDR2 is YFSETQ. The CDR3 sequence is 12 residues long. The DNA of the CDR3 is TGCGCCAGCAGCTCGACAGGGGACGGCTACACCTTC. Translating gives CASSSTGDGYTF.

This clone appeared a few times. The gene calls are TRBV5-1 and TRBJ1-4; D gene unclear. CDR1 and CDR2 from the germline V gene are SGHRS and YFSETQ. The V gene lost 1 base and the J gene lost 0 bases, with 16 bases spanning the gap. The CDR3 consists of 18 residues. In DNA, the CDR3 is TGCGCCAGCAGCTTGAGCCCAGGAGGAATATCAACTAATGAAAAACTGTTTTTT. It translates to CASSLSPGGISTNEKLFF.

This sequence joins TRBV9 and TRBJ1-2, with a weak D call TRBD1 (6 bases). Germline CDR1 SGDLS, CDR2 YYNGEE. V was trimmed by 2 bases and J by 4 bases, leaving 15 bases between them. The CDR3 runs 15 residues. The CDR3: CASSVGQPRVYGYTF. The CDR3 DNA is TGTGCCAGCAGCGTTGGACAGCCACGGGTCTATGGCTACACCTTC.